This T cell receptor beta chain was observed in a study of blood T cell repertoires in COVID-19. On the study more broadly: Acute and convalescent COVID-19 specimens originated in the United States, Italy and Spain. The analysed material was cDNA or gDNA that came from T cells, B-cell-depleted T cells, or PBMCs.

The germline CDR1 and CDR2 sequences are LGHDT and YNNKEL (reference sequence). The CDR3 is made up of 17 amino acids. Trimming cost V 1 base and J 0 bases, with 15 bases left between them. Cohort 3 recovered donors had two negative PCRs, clearance, or symptom resolution. As originally analysed: Cell counts per sample came from amplifying reference gene primers. The protocol was immunoSEQ multiplex PCR, while the TCRdb copy is restricted to in-frame clones and leaves out a portion. V, J and clone size reflect that table, while D and trimming were determined from the DNA. The top ten clones hold over 0.95% of a sample with about 370,000 clones, roughly nine tenths of them seen once.

The sequenced material came from PBMCs or T cells enriched from blood (not recorded which). This chain joins TRBV3-1 (or the pseudogene TRBV3-2) and TRBJ1-1, with D unclear. The TCR comes from a man younger than 35 who had recovered from COVID-19. The DNA of the CDR3 is TGTGCCAGCAGCCAAGGATCCCGGGGAGTGATGAACACTGAAGCTTTCTTT. Translation gives CASSQGSRGVMNTEAFF.